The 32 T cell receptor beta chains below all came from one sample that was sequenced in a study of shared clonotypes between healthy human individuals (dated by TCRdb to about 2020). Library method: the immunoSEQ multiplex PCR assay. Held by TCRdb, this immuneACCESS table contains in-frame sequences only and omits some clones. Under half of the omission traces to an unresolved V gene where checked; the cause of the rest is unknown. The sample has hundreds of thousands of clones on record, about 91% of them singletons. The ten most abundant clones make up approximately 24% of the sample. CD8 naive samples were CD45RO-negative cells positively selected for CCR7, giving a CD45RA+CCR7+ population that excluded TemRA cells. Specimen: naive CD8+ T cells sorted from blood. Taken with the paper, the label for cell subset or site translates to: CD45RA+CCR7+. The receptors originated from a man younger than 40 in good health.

CDR3 in DNA: TGTGCCAGCAGCTTAGGGCAGTACGAGCAGTACTTC. Its translation: CASSLGQYEQYF. The rearrangement joins TRBV7-9 to TRBJ2-7, with D unresolved. Trimming took off 1 base at V and 4 bases at J, with 5 bases between the two ends. This CDR3 region has 12 residues. The germline V gene has CDR1 SEHNR and CDR2 FQNEAQ (reference sequence).

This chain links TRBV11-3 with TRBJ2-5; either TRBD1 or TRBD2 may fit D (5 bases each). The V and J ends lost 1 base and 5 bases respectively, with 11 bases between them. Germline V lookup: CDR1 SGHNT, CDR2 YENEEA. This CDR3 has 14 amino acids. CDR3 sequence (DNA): TGTGCCAGCAGCTTAGGCTGGGGGACGGAGACCCAGTACTTC. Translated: CASSLGWGTETQYF.

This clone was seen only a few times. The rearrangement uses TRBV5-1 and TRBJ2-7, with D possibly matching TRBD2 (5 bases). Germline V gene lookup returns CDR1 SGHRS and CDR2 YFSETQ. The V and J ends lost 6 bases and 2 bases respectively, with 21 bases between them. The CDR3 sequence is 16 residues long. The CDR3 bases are TGCGCCAGCAACGTCGGGAAAACGGGAACAACCTACGAGCAGTACTTC. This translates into CASNVGKTGTTYEQYF.

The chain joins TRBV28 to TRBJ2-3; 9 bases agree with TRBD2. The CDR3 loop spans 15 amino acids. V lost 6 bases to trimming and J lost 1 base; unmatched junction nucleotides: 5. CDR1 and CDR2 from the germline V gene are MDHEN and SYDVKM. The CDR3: CASSGGTSRTDTQYF. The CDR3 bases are TGTGCCAGCAGCGGCGGGACTAGCCGCACAGATACGCAGTATTTT.

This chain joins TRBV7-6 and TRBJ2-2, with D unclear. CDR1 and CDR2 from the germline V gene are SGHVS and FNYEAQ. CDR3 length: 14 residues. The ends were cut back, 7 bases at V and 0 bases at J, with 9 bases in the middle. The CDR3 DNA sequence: TGTGCCAGCACGGAACCTTCGAACACCGGGGAGCTGTTTTTT. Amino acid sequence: CASTEPSNTGELFF.

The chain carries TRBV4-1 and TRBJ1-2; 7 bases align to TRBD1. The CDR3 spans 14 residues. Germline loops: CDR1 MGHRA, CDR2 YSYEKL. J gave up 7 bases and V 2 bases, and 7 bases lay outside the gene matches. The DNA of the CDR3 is TGCGCCAGCAGCCAAATGACAGGGACGAGTGGCTACACCTTC. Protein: CASSQMTGTSGYTF.

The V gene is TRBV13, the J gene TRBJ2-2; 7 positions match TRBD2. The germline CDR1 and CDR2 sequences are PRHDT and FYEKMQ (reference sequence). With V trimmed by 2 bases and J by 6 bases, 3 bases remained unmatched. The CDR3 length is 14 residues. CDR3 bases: TGTGCCAGCAGCTTACTAGGGAGGGCCGGGGAGCTGTTTTTT. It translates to CASSLLGRAGELFF. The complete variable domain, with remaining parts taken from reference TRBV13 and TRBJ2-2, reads AAGVIQSPRHLIKEKRETATLKCYPIPRHDTVYWYQQGPGQDPQFLISFYEKMQSDKGSIPDRFSAQQFSDYHSELNMSSLELGDSALYFCASSLLGRAGELFFGEGSRLTVL.

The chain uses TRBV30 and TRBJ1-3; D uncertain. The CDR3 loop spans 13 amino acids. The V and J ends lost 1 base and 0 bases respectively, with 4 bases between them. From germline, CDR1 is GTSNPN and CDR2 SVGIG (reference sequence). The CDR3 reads CAWSADSGNTIYF. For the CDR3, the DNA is TGTGCCTGGAGTGCTGACTCTGGAAACACCATATATTTT.

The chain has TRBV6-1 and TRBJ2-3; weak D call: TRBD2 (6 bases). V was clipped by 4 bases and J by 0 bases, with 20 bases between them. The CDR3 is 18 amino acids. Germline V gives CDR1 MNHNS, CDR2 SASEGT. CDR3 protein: CASSGYRTNQRSTDTQYF. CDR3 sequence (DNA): TGTGCCAGCAGTGGGTACAGGACTAATCAGAGGAGCACAGATACGCAGTATTTT.

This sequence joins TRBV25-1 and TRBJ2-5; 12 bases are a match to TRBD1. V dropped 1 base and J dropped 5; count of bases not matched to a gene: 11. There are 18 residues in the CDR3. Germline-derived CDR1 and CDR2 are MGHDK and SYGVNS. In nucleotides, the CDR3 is TGTGCCAGCAGTGAATTAAGTTGGGGACAGGGGGCCGGGGAGACCCAGTACTTC. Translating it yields CASSELSWGQGAGETQYF.

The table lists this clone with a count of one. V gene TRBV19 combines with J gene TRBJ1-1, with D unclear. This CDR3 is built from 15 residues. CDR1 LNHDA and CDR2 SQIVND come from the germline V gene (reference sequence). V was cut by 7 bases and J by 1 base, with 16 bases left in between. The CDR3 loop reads CASKEREGRNTEAFF. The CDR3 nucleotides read TGTGCCAGTAAGGAGAGGGAAGGAAGGAACACTGAAGCTTTCTTT.

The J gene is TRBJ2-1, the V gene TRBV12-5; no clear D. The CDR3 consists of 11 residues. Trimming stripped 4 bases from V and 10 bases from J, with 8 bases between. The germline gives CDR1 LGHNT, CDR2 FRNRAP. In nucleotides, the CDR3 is TGTGCTAGTGGTTCTTTCCGGGAGCAGTTCTTC. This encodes CASGSFREQFF. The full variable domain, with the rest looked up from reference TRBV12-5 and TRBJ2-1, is DARVTQTPRHKVTEMGQEVTMRCQPILGHNTVFWYRQTMMQGLELLAYFRNRAPLDDSGMPKDRFSAEMPDATLATLKIQPSEPRDSAVYFCASGSFREQFFGPGTRLTVL.

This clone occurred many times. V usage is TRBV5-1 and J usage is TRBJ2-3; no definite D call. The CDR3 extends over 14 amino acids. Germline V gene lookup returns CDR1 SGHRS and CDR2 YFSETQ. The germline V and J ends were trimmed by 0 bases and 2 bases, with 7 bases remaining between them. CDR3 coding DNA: TGCGCCAGCAGCTTGGACGGGTACACAGATACGCAGTATTTT. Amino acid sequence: CASSLDGYTDTQYF.

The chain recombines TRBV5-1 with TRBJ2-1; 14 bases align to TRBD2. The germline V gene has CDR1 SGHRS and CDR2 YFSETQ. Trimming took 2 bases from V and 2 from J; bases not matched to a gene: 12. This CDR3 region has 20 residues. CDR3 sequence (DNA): TGCGCCAGCAGCTTCGGGACTAGCGGGAGCCCAATTAGCCCCTACAATGAGCAGTTCTTC. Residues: CASSFGTSGSPISPYNEQFF. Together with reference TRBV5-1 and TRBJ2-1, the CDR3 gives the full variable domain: KAGVTQTPRYLIKTRGQQVTLSCSPISGHRSVSWYQQTPGQGLQFLFEYFSETQRNKGNFPGRFSGRQFSNSRSEMNVSTLELGDSALYLCASSFGTSGSPISPYNEQFFGPGTRLTVL.

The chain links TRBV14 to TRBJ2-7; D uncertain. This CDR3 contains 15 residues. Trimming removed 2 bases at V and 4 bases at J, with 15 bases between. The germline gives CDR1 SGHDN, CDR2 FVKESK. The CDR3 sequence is CASSQTALVAYEQYF. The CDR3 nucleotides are TGTGCCAGCAGCCAAACAGCACTTGTTGCATACGAGCAGTACTTC.

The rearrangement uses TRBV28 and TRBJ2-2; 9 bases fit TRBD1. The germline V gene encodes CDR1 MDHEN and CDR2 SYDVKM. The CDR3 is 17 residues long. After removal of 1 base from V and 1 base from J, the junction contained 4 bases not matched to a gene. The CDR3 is CASSLFRQGVNTGELFF. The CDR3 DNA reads TGTGCCAGCAGTTTATTCCGACAGGGGGTGAACACCGGGGAGCTGTTTTTT.

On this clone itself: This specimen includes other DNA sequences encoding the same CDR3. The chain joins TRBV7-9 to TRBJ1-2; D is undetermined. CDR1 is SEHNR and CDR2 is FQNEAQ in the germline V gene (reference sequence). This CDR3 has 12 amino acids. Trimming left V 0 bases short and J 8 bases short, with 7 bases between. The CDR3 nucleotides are TGTGCCAGCAGCTTAGCAGGGCAAGGCTACACCTTC. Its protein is CASSLAGQGYTF.

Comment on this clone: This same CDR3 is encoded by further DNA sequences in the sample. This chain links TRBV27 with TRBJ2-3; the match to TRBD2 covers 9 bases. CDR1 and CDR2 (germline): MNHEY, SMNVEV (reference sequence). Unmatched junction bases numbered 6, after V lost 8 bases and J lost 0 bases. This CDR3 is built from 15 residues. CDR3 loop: CASRRLAASTDTQYF. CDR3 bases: TGTGCCAGCCGGAGACTAGCGGCTAGCACAGATACGCAGTATTTT.

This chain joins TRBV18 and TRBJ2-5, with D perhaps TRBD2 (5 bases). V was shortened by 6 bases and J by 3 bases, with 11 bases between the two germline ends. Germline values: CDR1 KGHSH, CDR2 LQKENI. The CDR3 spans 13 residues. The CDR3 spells CASSRRSEETQYF. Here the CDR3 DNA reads TGTGCCAGCTCTAGGAGGTCCGAAGAGACCCAGTACTTC.

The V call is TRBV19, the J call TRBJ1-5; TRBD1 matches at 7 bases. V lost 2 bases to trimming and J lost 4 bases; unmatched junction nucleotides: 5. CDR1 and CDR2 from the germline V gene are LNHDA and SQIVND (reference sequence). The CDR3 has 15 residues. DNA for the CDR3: TGTGCCAGTAGTATATACGGCAGGGGGAATCAGCCCCAGCATTTT. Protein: CASSIYGRGNQPQHF.

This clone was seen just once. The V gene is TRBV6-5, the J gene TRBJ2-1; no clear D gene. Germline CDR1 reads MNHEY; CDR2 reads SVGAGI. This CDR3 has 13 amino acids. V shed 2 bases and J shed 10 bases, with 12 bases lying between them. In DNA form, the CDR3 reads TGTGCCAGCAGTTACCAGTCTTTGGGGGAGCAGTTCTTC. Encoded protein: CASSYQSLGEQFF.

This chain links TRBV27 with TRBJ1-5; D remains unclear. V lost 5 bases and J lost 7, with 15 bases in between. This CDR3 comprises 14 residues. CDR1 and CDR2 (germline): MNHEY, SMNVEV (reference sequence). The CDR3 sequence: CASSPQVGWQPQHF. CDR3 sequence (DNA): TGTGCCAGCAGTCCCCAGGTGGGTTGGCAGCCCCAGCATTTT.

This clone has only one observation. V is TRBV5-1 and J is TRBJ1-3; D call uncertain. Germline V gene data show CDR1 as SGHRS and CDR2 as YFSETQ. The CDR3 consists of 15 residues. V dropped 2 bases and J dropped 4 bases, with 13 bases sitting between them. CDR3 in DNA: TGCGCCAGCAGCTTAAACAGACAACTAGGAAACACCATATATTTT. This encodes CASSLNRQLGNTIYF.

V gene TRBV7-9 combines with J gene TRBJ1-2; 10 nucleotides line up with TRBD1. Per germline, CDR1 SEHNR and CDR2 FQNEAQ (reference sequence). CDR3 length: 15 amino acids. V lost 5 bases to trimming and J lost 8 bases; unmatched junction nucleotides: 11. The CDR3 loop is CASSAETGGASGYTF. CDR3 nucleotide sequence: TGTGCCAGCAGCGCTGAGACAGGGGGCGCGAGCGGCTACACCTTC.

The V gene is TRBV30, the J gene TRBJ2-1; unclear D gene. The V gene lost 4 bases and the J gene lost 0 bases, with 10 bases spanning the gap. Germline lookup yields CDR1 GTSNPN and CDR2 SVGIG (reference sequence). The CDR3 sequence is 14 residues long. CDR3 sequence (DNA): TGTGCCTGGATAGTCGTCGACTCCTACAATGAGCAGTTCTTC. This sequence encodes CAWIVVDSYNEQFF.

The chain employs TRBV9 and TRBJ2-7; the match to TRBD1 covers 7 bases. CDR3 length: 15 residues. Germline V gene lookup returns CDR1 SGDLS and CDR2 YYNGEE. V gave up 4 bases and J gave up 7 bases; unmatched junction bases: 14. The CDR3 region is CASSSGGTGLGEQYF. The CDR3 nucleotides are TGTGCCAGCAGCTCAGGGGGAACAGGACTGGGGGAGCAGTACTTC.

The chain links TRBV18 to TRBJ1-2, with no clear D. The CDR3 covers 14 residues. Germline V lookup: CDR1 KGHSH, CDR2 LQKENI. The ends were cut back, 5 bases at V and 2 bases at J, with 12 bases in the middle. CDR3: CASSIRTENYGYTF. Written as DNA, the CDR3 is TGTGCCAGCTCAATTAGGACCGAGAACTATGGCTACACCTTC.

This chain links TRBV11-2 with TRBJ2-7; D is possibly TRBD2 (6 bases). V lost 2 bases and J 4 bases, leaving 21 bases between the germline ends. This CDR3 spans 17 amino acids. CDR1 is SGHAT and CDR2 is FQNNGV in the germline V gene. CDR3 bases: TGTGCCAGCAGCTTATGGCCCGCGGGACTTGTCTTTTACGAGCAGTACTTC. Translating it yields CASSLWPAGLVFYEQYF.

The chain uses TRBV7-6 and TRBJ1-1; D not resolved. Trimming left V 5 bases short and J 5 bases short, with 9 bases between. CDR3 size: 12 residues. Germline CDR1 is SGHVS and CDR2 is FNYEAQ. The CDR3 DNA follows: TGTGCCAGCAGCCAGAGTGAGACTGAAGCTTTCTTT. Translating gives CASSQSETEAFF.

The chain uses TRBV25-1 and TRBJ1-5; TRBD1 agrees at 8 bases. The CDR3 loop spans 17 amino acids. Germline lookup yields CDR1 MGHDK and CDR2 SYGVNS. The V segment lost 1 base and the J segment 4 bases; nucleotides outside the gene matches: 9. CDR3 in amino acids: CASSESLTGGGNQPQHF. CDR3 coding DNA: TGTGCCAGCAGTGAATCCCTCACAGGGGGTGGGAATCAGCCCCAGCATTTT.

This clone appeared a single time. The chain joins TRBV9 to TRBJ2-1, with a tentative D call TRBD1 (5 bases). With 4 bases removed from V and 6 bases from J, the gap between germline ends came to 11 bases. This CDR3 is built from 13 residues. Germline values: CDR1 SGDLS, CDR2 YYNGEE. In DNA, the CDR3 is TGTGCCAGCAGCCCAGGACAAGCCAATGAGCAGTTCTTC. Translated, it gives CASSPGQANEQFF.

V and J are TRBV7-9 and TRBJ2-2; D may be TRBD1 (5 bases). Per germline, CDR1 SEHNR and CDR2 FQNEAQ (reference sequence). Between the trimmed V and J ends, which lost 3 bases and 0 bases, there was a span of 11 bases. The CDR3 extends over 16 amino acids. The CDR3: CASSLEGRANTGELFF. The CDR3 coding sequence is TGTGCCAGCAGCTTGGAAGGCAGGGCGAACACCGGGGAGCTGTTTTTT. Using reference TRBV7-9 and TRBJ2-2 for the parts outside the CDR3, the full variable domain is DTGVSQNPRHKITKRGQNVTFRCDPISEHNRLYWYRQTLGQGPEFLTYFQNEAQLEKSRLLSDRFSAERPKGSFSTLEIQRTEQGDSAMYLCASSLEGRANTGELFFGEGSRLTVL.